Listed below are T cell receptor beta chains from one sample, sequenced in a study of blood T cell repertoires in COVID-19. The method was immunoSEQ multiplex PCR; TCRdb's version includes in-frame clones alone and lacks a portion of them. The data hold roughly 410,000 clones, with around 92% observed a single time. The sample was peripheral blood. Every receptor here comes from a man aged 35 to 55 with acute or convalescent COVID-19. CDR3s include the opening cysteine and the closing phenylalanine or tryptophan. The order of the fields is J gene, V gene, D gene, clone size, CDR3 protein, CDR3 DNA. D genes are given only for firm matches. Clone sizes are given selectively: once, few, many, or a class where the clone is expanded.

TRBJ1-1 | TRBV27 | . | . | CASSFFVNTEAFF | TGTGCCAGCAGTTTTTTTGTAAACACTGAAGCTTTCTTT
TRBJ2-7 | TRBV21-1 | . | once | CARCGYEQYF | TGTGCCAGATGCGGCTACGAGCAGTACTTC
TRBJ1-1 | TRBV19 | . | once | CASRELRGSVNTEAFF | TGTGCCAGTAGGGAGTTGAGGGGGTCGGTAAACACTGAAGCTTTCTTT
TRBJ2-7 | TRBV2 | . | few | CASSDNYEQYF | TGTGCCAGCAGTGACAACTACGAGCAGTACTTC
TRBJ1-2 | TRBV28 | . | . | CASSGRQRHGYTF | TGTGCCAGCAGTGGACGGCAGCGGCATGGCTACACCTTC
TRBJ1-2 | TRBV13 | . | . | CASSPRGGSGYTF | TGTGCCAGCAGCCCCCGCGGGGGCAGTGGCTACACCTTC
TRBJ1-1 | TRBV7-8 | TRBD1 | . | CASSLRTGATRNTEAFF | TGTGCCAGCAGCTTAAGGACAGGGGCCACCCGGAACACTGAAGCTTTCTTT
TRBJ2-1 | TRBV5-4 | . | . | CASSLVGAHEQFF | TGTGCCAGCAGCTTGGTGGGGGCCCATGAGCAGTTCTTC
TRBJ1-2 | TRBV6-2/TRBV6-3 | . | . | CASSLLGSYGYTF | TGTGCCAGCAGTTTACTAGGGTCCTATGGCTACACCTTC
TRBJ2-1 | TRBV28 | TRBD2 | . | CASSPFSSSGRTNTHNEQFF | TGTGCCAGCAGTCCGTTCTCGTCTAGCGGGAGAACCAACACCCACAATGAGCAGTTCTTC
TRBJ1-4 | TRBV9 | . | . | CASSVSPQGRITELFF | TGTGCCAGCAGCGTCTCCCCCCAGGGGCGCATAACGGAACTGTTTTTT
TRBJ2-7 | TRBV9 | . | . | CASSVGGNEQYF | TGTGCCAGCAGCGTAGGAGGGAACGAGCAGTACTTC
TRBJ1-4 | TRBV5-1 | TRBD1 | . | CASSWTGERVNEKLFF | TGCGCCAGCAGCTGGACAGGGGAAAGGGTTAATGAAAAACTGTTTTTT
TRBJ2-2 | TRBV7-9 | . | . | CASSLPGPGELFF | TGTGCCAGCAGCTTGCCGGGTCCCGGGGAGCTGTTTTTT
TRBJ1-5 | TRBV11-3 | TRBD1 | once | CASSPRGHNQPQHF | TGTGCCAGCAGCCCCAGGGGGCACAATCAGCCCCAGCATTTT
TRBJ2-7 | TRBV6-5 | . | . | CATRSRDGVYEQYF | TGTGCCACCCGGTCGCGGGACGGAGTCTACGAGCAGTACTTC
TRBJ1-1 | TRBV11-3 | . | . | CASSLGRSNTEAFF | TGTGCCAGCAGCTTAGGTCGTTCGAACACTGAAGCTTTCTTT
TRBJ2-7 | TRBV6-6 | TRBD1 | . | CASSPQGRAFIEQYF | TGTGCCAGCAGTCCACAGGGGCGGGCGTTCATCGAGCAGTACTTC
TRBJ1-3 | TRBV27 | . | once | CASSLQGGSGNTIYF | TGTGCCAGCAGTTTACAGGGAGGCTCTGGAAACACCATATATTTT
TRBJ2-7 | TRBV30 | . | . | CAWSVGLDEQYF | TGTGCCTGGAGTGTTGGACTGGACGAGCAGTACTTC
TRBJ1-2 | TRBV2 | . | . | CASSVRQGLGYTF | TGTGCCAGCAGTGTGCGGCAGGGCCTCGGCTACACCTTC
TRBJ2-3 | TRBV19 | . | . | CARTLALRTDTQYF | TGTGCCAGAACCCTAGCCCTTCGCACAGATACGCAGTATTTT
TRBJ2-3 | TRBV4-2 | TRBD2 | . | CASSQVSSGSGDTQYF | TGTGCCAGCAGCCAAGTGTCTAGCGGGAGTGGCGATACGCAGTATTTT